This is a list of T cell receptor beta chains from one sample in a study of cytomegalovirus exposure and HLA in healthy donors. The repertoire was sequenced with immunoSEQ multiplex PCR; TCRdb's copy has only in-frame clones and lacks some. This table has some 200,000 clones, more than 60% appearing once. Sequencing used PBMCs. The receptor source for this set is a girl aged 2-10 years in good health and CMV-seronegative. The CDR3 runs from the conserved cysteine through the conserved F or W. Each record gives: V gene, J gene, CDR3 protein.

TRBV25-1	TRBJ2-2	CASSGSSGFVNTGELFF
TRBV28	TRBJ1-2	CASSFSPGQGGYGYTF
TRBV5-1	TRBJ1-2	CASSPTGFDGYTF
TRBV5-6	TRBJ1-6	CASSFGTGRDSPLHF
TRBV12-5	TRBJ2-5	CASGAGVWTQYF
TRBV18	TRBJ1-4	CASSPGGLGELFF
TRBV10-3	TRBJ2-7	CAISEPGLAGNSYEQYF
TRBV7-9	TRBJ1-2	CASSLVSGGLDGYTF
TRBV6-5	TRBJ1-6	CASSYSGGNNSPLHF
TRBV30	TRBJ2-7	CAYSGTGFHEQYF
TRBV5-6	TRBJ1-1	CASPRRGQGAEAFF
TRBV27	TRBJ2-1	CASRTGLVEQFF